This T cell receptor beta chain was retrieved from a study of shared clonotypes between healthy human individuals. Overall study: Plates per donor: three CD4 naive, three CD4 memory, two CD8 naive, one CD8 memory.

The CDR3 consists of 15 residues. J was trimmed by 7 bases and V by 5 bases; bases with no gene match: 7. CDR1 is LNHDA and CDR2 is SQIVND in the germline V gene (reference sequence). General study points: Clonotypes that were shared across four donors made up approximately 5% of naive CD4 clonotypes.

The protocol was immunoSEQ multiplex PCR, while the TCRdb copy is restricted to in-frame clones and leaves out a portion. The table lists some 660,000 clones, approximately 73% of them singletons. As to this clone: Its specificity is unknown.

From CD4+ cells came CD45RA+ naive and CD45RA-negative memory subsets. The specimen was memory CD4+ T cells sorted from blood. Subset of the sample: CD45RA-negative fraction. V gene TRBV19 combines with J gene TRBJ1-5; 11 positions agree with TRBD1. This clonotype originated in a woman in her twenties or thirties in good health. CDR3 loop: CASSGDRGFRQPQHF. The CDR3 nucleotides are TGTGCCAGTAGTGGGGACAGGGGGTTTCGGCAGCCCCAGCATTTT.